The rows below give T cell receptor beta chains drawn from one sample of a study of cytomegalovirus exposure and HLA in healthy donors. The protocol was immunoSEQ multiplex PCR, while the TCRdb copy is restricted to in-frame clones and leaves out a portion. The sample includes over 65,000 clones. Material: PBMCs. The receptors come from a young man in good health and CMV-seronegative. CDR3s include the opening cysteine and the closing phenylalanine or tryptophan. Each record gives: V gene, J gene, D gene, CDR3 DNA, CDR3 protein. The D gene is left open where the match is weak.

>TRBV6-5|TRBJ2-7|TRBD2
TGTGCCAGCAGTCGGCGACTAGCGGGGGAATACGAGCAGTACTTC
CASSRRLAGEYEQYF
>TRBV7-9|TRBJ2-3|-
TGTGCCGCCTCGGGTACGCAGTATTTT
CAASGTQYF
>TRBV4-2|TRBJ2-7|TRBD2
TGTGCCAGCAGCCGAGCGGGGGCGACCTACGAGCAGTACTTC
CASSRAGATYEQYF
>TRBV6-1|TRBJ2-6|-
TGTGCCAGCAGTGAACGCGGGGATGGGGCCAACGTCCTGACTTTC
CASSERGDGANVLTF
>TRBV7-8|TRBJ2-1|-
TGTGCCAGCAGCTTAGGAGGAACGGGATCACCGTACAATGAGCAGTTCTTC
CASSLGGTGSPYNEQFF
>TRBV5-1|TRBJ2-7|TRBD2
TGCGCCAGCAGCTGGGGACTAGCGGGAGGGCTTGATCACGAGCAGTACTTC
CASSWGLAGGLDHEQYF
>TRBV29-1|TRBJ1-1|-
TGCAGCGGGCAACAGGGGAACACTGAAGCTTTCTTT
CSGQQGNTEAFF
>TRBV7-3|TRBJ1-1|-
TGTGCCAGCAGCTCCTCGGACAGGAACACTGAAGCTTTCTTT
CASSSSDRNTEAFF
>TRBV18|TRBJ1-1|TRBD1
TGTGCCAGCTCTCCCCAGGGGGCGAACACTGAAGCTTTCTTT
CASSPQGANTEAFF
>TRBV5-1|TRBJ1-2|-
TGCGCCAGCAGCTTGGACAGGGTCGAGGGCTACACCTTC
CASSLDRVEGYTF
>TRBV7-2|TRBJ2-1|-
TGTGCCAGCAGCCCCGAAGCGGCGCCCGCGCCGACCGAGCAGTTCTTC
CASSPEAAPAPTEQFF
>TRBV11-2|TRBJ2-7|-
TGTGCCAGCAGCTCAACCGGGACACAAGAAGAGCAGTACTTC
CASSSTGTQEEQYF
>TRBV27|TRBJ2-5|TRBD1
TGTGCCAGCAGTTTACAGGGGGCTGGAGAGACCCAGTACTTC
CASSLQGAGETQYF
>TRBV5-1|TRBJ1-2|TRBD1
TGCGCCAGCAGCCAAGGACAGGGGGATCTTGGCTACACCTTC
CASSQGQGDLGYTF
>TRBV7-9|TRBJ2-5|-
TGTGCCAGCAGCCTCGTTGATGGAGTATTTCAAGAGACCCAGTACTTC
CASSLVDGVFQETQYF
>TRBV27|TRBJ2-6|-
TGTGCCAGCAGTTCCCCCCTTCGCTCTGGGGCCAACGTCCTGACTTTC
CASSSPLRSGANVLTF
>TRBV6-4|TRBJ2-1|-
TGTGCCAGCAGTGAAGGGGCGTCCTCTGACAATGAGCAGTTCTTC
CASSEGASSDNEQFF
>TRBV19|TRBJ1-5|TRBD1
TGTGCCAGTATACCGTCAGGGGGCGCGAGAAGCAATCAGCCCCAGCATTTT
CASIPSGGARSNQPQHF
>TRBV4-1|TRBJ2-7|-
TGCGCCAGCAGCCAAGGACGGGGCCCCGGGAGCTCCTACGAGCAGTACTTC
CASSQGRGPGSSYEQYF
>TRBV7-2|TRBJ1-1|TRBD1
TGTGCCAGCAGCAGACCGGGACAGACGAACACTGAAGCTTTCTTT
CASSRPGQTNTEAFF
>TRBV6-5|TRBJ1-1|-
TGTGCCAGCAGTTACCTCGAAAGGGAGGGGCCTGAAGCTTTCTTT
CASSYLEREGPEAFF
>TRBV18|TRBJ2-5|TRBD2
TGTGCCAGCTCACCGGTAGCGGGAGGTCAAGAGACCCAGTACTTC
CASSPVAGGQETQYF
>TRBV19|TRBJ2-6|-
TGTGCCAGTAGTATCCGACAGAGCTCTGGGGCCAACGTCCTGACTTTC
CASSIRQSSGANVLTF
>TRBV6-5|TRBJ1-2|TRBD1
TGTGCCAGCAGTTACAGGGGGACAGGGGTCGGCTACACCTTC
CASSYRGTGVGYTF
>TRBV7-3|TRBJ2-1|TRBD2
TGTGCCAGCAGCAAAGCGGGGATATACAATGAGCAGTTCTTC
CASSKAGIYNEQFF
>TRBV19|TRBJ1-5|-
TGTGCCATAGGGTTACCAGGGATCGGAAATCAGCCCCAGCATTTT
CAIGLPGIGNQPQHF
>TRBV5-1|TRBJ2-5|TRBD2
TGCGCCAGCAGCCCGTTAGCGGGAGACGAGACCCAGTACTTC
CASSPLAGDETQYF
>TRBV18|TRBJ2-1|TRBD1
TGTGCCAGCTCTCTAATTCCCGGGACAGGGGGCTACAATGAGCAGTTCTTC
CASSLIPGTGGYNEQFF
>TRBV30|TRBJ2-7|TRBD2
TGTGCCTGGAGAACCCCGGGACTAGCGGGATGGAGCTCCTACGAGCAGTACTTC
CAWRTPGLAGWSSYEQYF
>TRBV13|TRBJ1-2|TRBD1
TGTGCCAGCAGCGCCTCAGGGGGCGCTAACTATGGCTACACCTTC
CASSASGGANYGYTF
>TRBV19|TRBJ2-7|-
TGTGCCAGTAGTATAGGCAGGGCCTCCTACGAGCAGTACTTC
CASSIGRASYEQYF
>TRBV11-2|TRBJ2-2|-
TGTGCCAGCAGCCTAACAGGACCATCGAACACCGGGGAGCTGTTTTTT
CASSLTGPSNTGELFF
>TRBV7-9|TRBJ2-5|TRBD2
TGTGCCAGCAGCTTAGGGGGCGGGGGAGGAGAGACCCAGTACTTC
CASSLGGGGGETQYF
>TRBV19|TRBJ1-2|-
TGTGCCAGTAGCCCTAGTTACAGGGACTATGGCTACACCTTC
CASSPSYRDYGYTF
>TRBV19|TRBJ2-1|TRBD2
TGTGCCACAGCTACCGGGACTAGCGGGAGAACTGAGCAGTTCTTC
CATATGTSGRTEQFF
>TRBV5-6|TRBJ2-3|TRBD2
TGTGCCAGCAGCTTGGTGCGGCAGCGGGGCTCAGATACGCAGTATTTT
CASSLVRQRGSDTQYF
>TRBV5-6|TRBJ1-3|-
TGTGCCAGCAGCTTGATGCCTAGCTCTGGAAACACCATATATTTT
CASSLMPSSGNTIYF
>TRBV6-5|TRBJ2-3|TRBD1
TGTGCCAGCAGGGGACAGGGGGGAGATACGCAGTATTTT
CASRGQGGDTQYF